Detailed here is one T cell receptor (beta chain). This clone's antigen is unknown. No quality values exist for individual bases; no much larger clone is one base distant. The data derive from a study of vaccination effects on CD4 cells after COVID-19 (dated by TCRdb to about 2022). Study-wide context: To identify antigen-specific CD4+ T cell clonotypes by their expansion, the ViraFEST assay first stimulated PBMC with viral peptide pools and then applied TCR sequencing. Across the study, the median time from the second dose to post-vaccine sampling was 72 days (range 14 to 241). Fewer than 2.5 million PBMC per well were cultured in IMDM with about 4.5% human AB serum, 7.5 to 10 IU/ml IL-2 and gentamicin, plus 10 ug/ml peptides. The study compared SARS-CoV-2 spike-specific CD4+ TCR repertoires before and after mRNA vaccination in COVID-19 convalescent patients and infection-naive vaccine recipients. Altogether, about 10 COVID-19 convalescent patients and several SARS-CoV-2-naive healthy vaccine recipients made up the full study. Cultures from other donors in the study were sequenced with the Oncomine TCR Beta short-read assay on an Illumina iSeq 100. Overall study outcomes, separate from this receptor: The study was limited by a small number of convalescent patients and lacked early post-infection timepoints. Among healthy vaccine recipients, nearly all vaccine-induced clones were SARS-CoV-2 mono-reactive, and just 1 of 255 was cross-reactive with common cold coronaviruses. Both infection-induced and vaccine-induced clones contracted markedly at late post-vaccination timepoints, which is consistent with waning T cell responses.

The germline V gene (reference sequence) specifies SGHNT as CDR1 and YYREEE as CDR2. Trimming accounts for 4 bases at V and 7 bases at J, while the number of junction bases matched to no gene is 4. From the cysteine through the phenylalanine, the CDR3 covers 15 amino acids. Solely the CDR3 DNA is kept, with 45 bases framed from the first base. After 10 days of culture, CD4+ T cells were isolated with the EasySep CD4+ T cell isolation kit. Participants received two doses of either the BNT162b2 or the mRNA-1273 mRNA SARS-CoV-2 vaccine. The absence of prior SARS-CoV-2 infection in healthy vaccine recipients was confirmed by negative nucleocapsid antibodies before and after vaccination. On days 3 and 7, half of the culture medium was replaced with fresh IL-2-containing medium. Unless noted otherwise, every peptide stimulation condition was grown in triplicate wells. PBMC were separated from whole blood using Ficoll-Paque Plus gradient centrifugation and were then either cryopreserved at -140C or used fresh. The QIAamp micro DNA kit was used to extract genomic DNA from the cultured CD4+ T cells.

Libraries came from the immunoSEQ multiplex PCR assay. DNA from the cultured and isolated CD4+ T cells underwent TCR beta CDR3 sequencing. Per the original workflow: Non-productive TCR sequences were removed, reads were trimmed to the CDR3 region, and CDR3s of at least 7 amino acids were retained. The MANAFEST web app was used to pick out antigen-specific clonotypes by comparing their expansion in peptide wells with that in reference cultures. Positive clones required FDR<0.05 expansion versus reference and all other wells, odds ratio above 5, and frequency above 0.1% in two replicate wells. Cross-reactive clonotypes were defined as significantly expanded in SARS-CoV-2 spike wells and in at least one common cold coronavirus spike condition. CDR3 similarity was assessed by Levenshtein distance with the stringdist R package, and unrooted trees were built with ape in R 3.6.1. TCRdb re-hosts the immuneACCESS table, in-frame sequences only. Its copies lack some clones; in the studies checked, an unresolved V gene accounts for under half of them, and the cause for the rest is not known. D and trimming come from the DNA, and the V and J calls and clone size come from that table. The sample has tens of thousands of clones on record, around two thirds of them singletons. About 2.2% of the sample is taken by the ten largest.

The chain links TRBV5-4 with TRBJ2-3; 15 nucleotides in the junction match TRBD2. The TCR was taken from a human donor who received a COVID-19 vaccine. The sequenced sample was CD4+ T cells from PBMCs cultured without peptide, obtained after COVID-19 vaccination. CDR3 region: CASSDGLAGGHTQYF. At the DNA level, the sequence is TGTGCCAGCAGCGATGGACTAGCGGGGGGGCATACGCAGTATTTT.